Many counts were recorded for the clone carrying this T cell receptor beta chain. The study's library attached unique molecular identifiers to single cDNA molecules. From the RACE reads, TCRdb called clonotypes with MiXCR, one entry per CDR3 protein. Counted here are about 49,000 distinct CDR3 sequences, less than 10% occurring once; the ten biggest clones make up roughly 4%. This specimen comes from a study of human T cells and chemical hapten exposure. Overall study context: Variability of per-sample TCR yields stemmed mainly from small differences in pooled library volume.

The ends were cut back, 3 bases at V and 2 bases at J, with 12 bases in the middle. This CDR3 has 15 residues. Germline CDR1 reads MDHEN; CDR2 reads SYDVKM. The time point denotes: patch test 1, 2 weeks after DPC sensitization. Treatment denoted: therapeutic diphenylcyclopropenone sensitization with weekly scalp DPC. This clonotype was obtained from a woman aged 50 to 60 with alopecia areata. Some clones in this sample may be carry-over from other donors' samples. The chain carries TRBV28 and TRBJ2-3, with D perhaps matching TRBD1 (6 bases). Material: whole blood, obtained in connection with sensitization to the hapten diphenylcyclopropenone (DPC). CDR3 DNA sequence: TGTGCCAGCAGTTTGTGGCAGGGGATCACAGATACGCAGTATTTT. It is translated as CASSLWQGITDTQYF.